The sequence of this TCR beta chain was determined in a study of blood T cell repertoires in COVID-19. Study background: PBMCs, B-cell-depleted T cells, or T cells provided the cDNA or gDNA that made up the material.

In the authors' methods: Cell counts per sample came from amplifying reference gene primers. Measured with immunoSEQ multiplex PCR; TCRdb has only the in-frame clones, and not every one. V, J and clone size derive from that table, while D and trimming were established from the DNA sequence. This sample has about 80,000 clones; about nine tenths occur once, and the top ten carry under 7.5%. The CDR3 covers 15 residues. J lost 5 bases, V lost 0 bases, and 6 bases had no gene match. Germline V CDR1 and CDR2: SGDLS, YYNGEE. The source of this sequence is a woman over 75 with acute or convalescent COVID-19. V and J are TRBV9 and TRBJ1-1; 8 bases are a match to TRBD1. Sequenced material: peripheral blood. CDR3: CASSVVGRGQTEAFF. CDR3 coding DNA: TGTGCCAGCAGCGTAGTCGGCAGGGGGCAAACTGAAGCTTTCTTT.